The 11 T cell receptor beta chains listed next were all sequenced from one sample in a study of shared clonotypes between healthy human individuals. Method: immunoSEQ multiplex PCR; TCRdb's copy keeps in-frame clones and lacks some. Of hundreds of thousands of clones listed, around 78% are singletons. Sequenced input: PBMCs. These TCRs come from a woman in her 40s in good health. Some clones in this sample may be carry-over from other donors' samples.

This clone occurred a few times. The rearrangement joins TRBV27 to TRBJ1-4; no reliable D call. Germline CDR1 is MNHEY and CDR2 is SMNVEV (reference sequence). The CDR3 is 15 amino acids. V shed 2 bases and J shed 4 bases, with 11 bases lying between them. For the CDR3, the DNA is TGTGCCAGCAGTTTAGGGCCGGGCCTTAATGAAAAACTGTTTTTT. Protein sequence: CASSLGPGLNEKLFF.

This clone was seen just once. The V gene is TRBV27, the J gene TRBJ2-7; tentative D call: TRBD1 (7 bases). This CDR3 is 15 amino acids long. V gave up 4 bases and J gave up 2 bases, with 15 bases separating them. Germline-derived CDR1 and CDR2 are MNHEY and SMNVEV (reference sequence). Written as DNA, the CDR3 is TGTGCCAGCAGTTCTTGGACAGGACTAACCTACGAGCAGTACTTC. It encodes CASSSWTGLTYEQYF.

The table lists this clone with a few counts. The chain employs TRBV27 and TRBJ2-2; D unclear. Germline CDR1 MNHEY, CDR2 SMNVEV (reference sequence). CDR3 length equals 16 residues. Trimming pared 4 bases from V and 0 bases from J, leaving 12 bases between. The CDR3 coding sequence is TGTGCCAGCAGTTCCAGCCGGGTTACGAACACCGGGGAGCTGTTTTTT. The encoded protein is CASSSSRVTNTGELFF.

This clone was seen a few times. The chain is built from TRBV2 and TRBJ1-5; D uncertain. Germline CDR1 reads SNHLY; CDR2 reads FYNNEI. The V end was cut by 7 bases, the J end by 9 bases, with 19 bases between. The CDR3 totals 14 residues. The CDR3 DNA reads as TGTGCCAGCACCACCGGACTTCCCCTGGGGCCCCAGCATTTT. Translation: CASTTGLPLGPQHF.

The chain links TRBV28 to TRBJ2-7; 9 bases fit TRBD1. From germline, CDR1 is MDHEN and CDR2 SYDVKM. V trimming: 6 bases; J trimming: 6 bases; junction bases outside the gene matches: 12. The CDR3 loop spans 15 amino acids. The CDR3 nucleotides read TGTGCCAGCAGCCGAATCCCGGGACAGGGACGCGAGCAGTACTTC. It specifies CASSRIPGQGREQYF.

This chain joins TRBV11-2 and TRBJ2-5; tentative D call: TRBD2 (6 bases). Germline CDR1 and CDR2: SGHAT and FQNNGV. Trimming removed 2 bases from V and 5 bases from J, with 15 bases in between. This CDR3 comprises 15 residues. CDR3 bases: TGTGCCAGCAGCTTAAGCGGGTACTCCAGCGAGACCCAGTACTTC. Its protein is CASSLSGYSSETQYF.

The chain uses TRBV29-1 and TRBJ1-2, with 10 nucleotides matching TRBD1. Germline V gene sequence: CDR1 SQVTM, CDR2 ANQGSEA. The CDR3 has 13 amino acids. After removal of 6 bases from V and 8 bases from J, the junction contained 9 bases not matched to a gene. CDR3 in DNA: TGCAGCGTCGACCGGGACAGGGGACGCGGCTACACCTTC. This codes for CSVDRDRGRGYTF. Full variable domain (rest looked up from reference TRBV29-1 and TRBJ1-2): SAVISQKPSRDICQRGTSLTIQCQVDSQVTMMFWYRQQPGQSLTLIATANQGSEATYESGFVIDKFPISRPNLTFSTLTVSNMSPEDSSIYLCSVDRDRGRGYTFGSGTRLTVV.

The chain couples TRBV14 to TRBJ2-7; D is possibly TRBD1 or TRBD2 (5 bases each). CDR1 and CDR2 from the germline V gene are SGHDN and FVKESK. This CDR3 region has 14 residues. V shed 1 base and J shed 4 bases, with 11 bases lying between them. The CDR3 loop reads CASSQAVGGYEQYF. CDR3 DNA: TGTGCCAGCAGCCAAGCGGTTGGGGGTTACGAGCAGTACTTC.

The genes are TRBV14 and TRBJ2-5; D is possibly TRBD2 (6 bases). This CDR3 contains 16 residues. Germline values: CDR1 SGHDN, CDR2 FVKESK. V was clipped by 3 bases and J by 2 bases, with 16 bases between them. CDR3 amino acids: CASSQSPGTLQETQYF. As DNA, the CDR3 is TGTGCCAGCAGCCAGAGTCCCGGGACTTTACAAGAGACCCAGTACTTC.

Comment on this clone: One base away lies a much larger clone, so this may be a sequencing read error. The same CDR3 is also encoded by other DNA sequences in this sample. The chain recombines TRBV7-3 with TRBJ2-5; no clear D. The CDR3 is made up of 11 amino acids. V lost 9 bases and J lost 5, with 10 bases in between. Germline CDR1 and CDR2: SGHTA and FQGTGA. In DNA form, the CDR3 reads TGTGCCAGTGCCGAACAGGAGACCCAGTACTTC. Residues: CASAEQETQYF.

The rearrangement uses TRBV5-1 and TRBJ2-2, with 7 bases aligning to TRBD1. The CDR3 extends over 16 amino acids. CDR1 SGHRS and CDR2 YFSETQ come from the germline V gene. V lost 4 bases to trimming and J lost 4 bases; unmatched junction nucleotides: 10. CDR3 sequence (DNA): TGCGCCAGCAGCCTCTCCGGGACAGTGGCCACCGGGGAGCTGTTTTTT. It specifies CASSLSGTVATGELFF.